This TCR beta chain was captured by sequencing in a study of blood T cells in healthy people across ages (dated by TCRdb to 2015 to 2017). A note on the overall study: In model experiments, template switching captured roughly one uniquely barcoded TCR beta cDNA molecule for every two T cells. The study measured age-related changes in TCR beta repertoire diversity using deep sequencing normalized with unique cDNA molecular identifiers. The donors were divided into four age groups: young (average roughly 15 years), middle-aged (around 41), aged (about 62) and long-lived (82). Using the same blood draw, the study looked at two additional independent replicas of 1 million unique cDNA reads for two donors, one aged 18 to 29 and the other aged 80 or older. What the study reported, not specific to this receptor: Total diversity estimates from one million sequenced T cells were considered lower bounds and underestimates. Because profiling used bulk unsorted PBMCs, naive and antigen-experienced compartments could not be compared conclusively. As age increased, observed TCR beta diversity per million T cells dropped in a roughly linear way, and a significant reduction was already evident by age approximately 40. Observed TCR beta diversity correlated strongly with the percentage of naive T cells measured by flow cytometry. Because donor CMV infection status was unknown, age-related changes in expanded clonotypes were potentially confounded. Compared with the aged group, the long-lived group had more naive CD4+ T cells, fewer expanded clones and increased TCR diversity, a pattern suggesting age selection.

The CDR3 measures 16 amino acids from cysteine to phenylalanine. Just the 48-base CDR3 DNA is kept, in frame starting at base 1. In the germline V gene (reference sequence), CDR1 corresponds to MNHNY and CDR2 to SVGAGI. Library prep was done by 5' RACE. Sequencing took place on an Illumina HiSeq 2500. The second PCR ran for roughly 6 to 11 cycles and used a J-beta primer mix along with a sample-barcoded 5' primer. Each TCR beta cDNA molecule received a unique molecular identifier from a template-switch 5' adaptor carrying 12 random nucleotides. Each sample yielded at least 2.5 million CDR3-containing paired-end reads. All of the RNA was converted into first-strand cDNA using the Mint cDNA synthesis kit, with a TRBC-specific oligonucleotide serving as the primer. Following uracil-DNA glycosylase treatment, all cDNA underwent a first 18-cycle PCR with the universal primers M1SS and BC2_uni_R. Turning to the authors' computational methods: Normalization of each sample was performed by random selection of 1 million high-quality reads, each carrying a distinct molecular identifier. Instead of being binned into consensus sequences, reads that shared molecular identifiers were thrown out. MiTCR, run with a Q25 quality threshold and the strictest error-elimination algorithm, handled CDR3 identification, clonotype clustering and error correction. A nonparametric unseen species model using Euler transformation provided a lower-bound estimate of total TCR beta diversity. The raw public reads went through TCRdb reprocessing: fastp at Q25, MiXCR clone calling, in-frame beta chains kept. A single entry per CDR3 protein holds the most common genes and DNA from its merged rows. The authors' filters were not applied to this entry. The sample table holds around 1,000,000 distinct CDR3 sequences, of which approximately 26% were seen once. The ten largest make up less than 0.85% of the sample.

Only a few counts were recorded for this clonotype. Its cognate antigen has yet to be identified. No clone much larger than this one lies a single base away; base qualities are absent. The approximately 39 donors, aged about 6 to 90 years, were systemically healthy Caucasian individuals from Russia. Each donor gave ten milliliters of peripheral blood, collected into EDTA-treated Vacutainer tubes. PBMCs were isolated by Ficoll-Paque density-gradient centrifugation, with at least 7 million obtained per sample. Total RNA was extracted from PBMCs with Trizol reagent, with at least 6 micrograms obtained per sample. The percentages of naive CD45RAhigh/CD27high T cells were determined by flow cytometry on a PBMC aliquot from every donor. The sample also formed part of further work on T cells of mothers and their children. Per the second study: Nine systemically healthy Caucasian individuals served as donors, namely three mothers together with their six children. cDNA synthesis used all of the extracted RNA, with roughly 1.5 ug of RNA in each 15 ul reaction. Sample barcodes and 2-4 random nucleotides were added via the M1S primer in the second PCR. Over 10 million TCR beta CDR3 reads came from each mother, compared with about 3.2 million reads from each child. TCR recombination output is similarly shaped by thymic selection in related and unrelated pairs, with a minor effect exerted by inherited differences. Normalized repertoire overlap was always slightly but never significantly higher in related than unrelated mother-child pairs. No persistent microchimeric T cell clones were found, with a detection sensitivity of roughly 99 clones per million clonotypes. Deep NGS was used in the study to compare the TCR beta repertoires of mothers and children and to look for features that separate related mother-child pairs from unrelated individuals. On average, the children were roughly 10 +/- 4 years old, while the mothers were about 38 +/- 4 years old. After adapter ligation was performed with NEBNext reagents, the libraries were sequenced on an Illumina HiSeq 2000 with 100+100 nt paired-end reads. Mother and child libraries were prepared a month apart and sequenced in separate runs to prevent cross-contamination. Each donor had between about 450,000 and 2,100,000 distinct TCR beta clonotypes identified. Naive TCR beta clonotypes were estimated from low-frequency clonotypes matched to each donor's FACS-determined naive share, without sorting.

This sequence originates from a girl aged 2-10 years in good health. The sequencing input was blood. This chain joins TRBV6-6 to TRBJ2-5; 11 nucleotides in the junction match TRBD1. With the DNA end fitting TRBJ2-1 better, the J assignment may be wrong. CDR3 protein: CASSLTGQGVRDEQFF. The DNA sequence is given as TGTGCCAGCAGTTTAACGGGACAGGGGGTCCGAGATGAGCAGTTCTTC.